These 10 T cell receptor beta chains originate from one sample sequenced in a study of blood T cell repertoires in COVID-19. Clones were sequenced by immunoSEQ multiplex PCR, and TCRdb holds only the in-frame ones, with some missing. The table records fewer than 300,000 clones, about nine tenths of them present only once. The material sequenced was peripheral blood. These receptors were taken from a man between 60 and 75 years old who had recovered from COVID-19.

The chain carries TRBV24-1 and TRBJ1-1, with TRBD1 identical over 10 bases. The germline V gene encodes CDR1 KGHDR and CDR2 SFDVKD. The ends lost 4 bases at V and 12 bases at J; junction bases unmatched: 4. The CDR3 covers 12 residues. The chain's CDR3 is CATSDGGQGSFF. The DNA for the CDR3 is TGTGCCACCAGTGACGGGGGACAGGGGTCTTTCTTT.

The chain joins TRBV27 to TRBJ2-5; TRBD1 matches at 7 bases. Germline CDR1 reads MNHEY; CDR2 reads SMNVEV (reference sequence). This CDR3 contains 14 residues. The junction had 4 bases not matched to a gene; V was cut back by 3 bases and J by 3 bases. The CDR3 DNA reads TGTGCCAGCAGTTTCTCGACAGGGAAAGAGACCCAGTACTTC. Translating it yields CASSFSTGKETQYF.

This chain links TRBV12-3 or TRBV12-4 with TRBJ1-5; D unresolved. Trimming stripped 1 base from V and 2 bases from J, with 3 bases between. This CDR3 has 13 amino acids. The CDR3 sequence is CASSLERNQPQHF. DNA for the CDR3: TGTGCCAGCAGTTTAGAGCGCAATCAGCCCCAGCATTTT.

The rearrangement links TRBV18 to TRBJ2-7; no firm D call. The V end lost 2 bases, the J end lost 12 bases, and 20 bases lay between the germline ends. The CDR3 length is 14 residues. From germline, CDR1 is KGHSH and CDR2 LQKENI. CDR3 region: CASSPSKTQTPPYF. CDR3 sequence (DNA): TGTGCCAGCTCACCAAGCAAAACCCAAACCCCTCCGTACTTC.

The chain combines TRBV19 with TRBJ1-5, with 7 bases lining up with TRBD1. CDR1 is LNHDA, CDR2 SQIVND, per germline (reference sequence). V dropped 6 bases and J dropped 3; count of bases not matched to a gene: 8. The CDR3 is made up of 15 amino acids. CDR3 DNA: TGTGCCAGTAGAAAAACCGGGACAGTCAATCAGCCCCAGCATTTT. This encodes CASRKTGTVNQPQHF.

The CDR3 DNA is TGTGCCAGCAGCTCCCCCGGCACAGATACGCAGTATTTT. Its protein is CASSSPGTDTQYF. This chain links TRBV7-3 with TRBJ2-3; D is unresolved. Germline lookup yields CDR1 SGHTA and CDR2 FQGTGA. With 4 bases removed from V and 1 base from J, the gap between germline ends came to 6 bases. The CDR3 runs to 13 residues.

The J gene is TRBJ2-7, the V gene TRBV18; tentatively, D is TRBD2 (7 bases). Germline V gene data show CDR1 as KGHSH and CDR2 as LQKENI. Trimming pared 3 bases from V and 5 bases from J, leaving 11 bases between. This CDR3 contains 13 residues. The CDR3 bases are TGTGCCAGCTCACCGGCGGGGGCAGACGAGCAGTACTTC. As protein: CASSPAGADEQYF.

This clone turned up a few times. The chain is built from TRBV29-1 and TRBJ2-5; 12 bases map to TRBD1. Germline loops: CDR1 SQVTM, CDR2 ANQGSEA. This CDR3 has 16 amino acids. V lost 5 bases and J lost 4; bases outside the gene matches: 11. Here the CDR3 DNA reads TGCAGCGTTCCTCCGCCACGGGACAGGGGGCGAGAGACCCAGTACTTC. Protein: CSVPPPRDRGRETQYF.

This sequence joins TRBV5-6 and TRBJ2-7; 7 nucleotides line up with TRBD1. This CDR3 is 15 amino acids long. Germline assignment: CDR1 SGHDT and CDR2 YYEEEE. V trimming: 1 base; J trimming: 5 bases; junction bases outside the gene matches: 9. The CDR3 loop is CASSLWDRKFHEQYF. The CDR3, as DNA: TGTGCCAGCAGCTTGTGGGACAGAAAGTTCCACGAGCAGTACTTC.

This clone was observed a handful of times. The chain uses TRBV19 and TRBJ2-2, with 8 positions matching TRBD1. Trimming removed 3 bases from V and 9 bases from J; junction bases left unmatched: 3. Germline V gene data show CDR1 as LNHDA and CDR2 as SQIVND (reference sequence). The CDR3 totals 13 residues. The CDR3 nucleotides are TGTGCCAGTAGTATTGACAGGGGAAGGGAGCTGTTTTTT. Its translation: CASSIDRGRELFF.